These T cell receptor beta chains were read from a single sample in a study of blood T cell repertoires in COVID-19. Sequenced by immunoSEQ multiplex PCR; TCRdb stores in-frame clones only, minus some. The data contain 350,000 to 450,000 clones, 91% of them seen just once; the ten biggest clones take up just over 0.85%. The sequenced sample was PBMCs or T cells enriched from blood (not recorded which). These receptors came from a woman aged 35 to 49 who had been exposed to COVID-19. The conserved cysteine and the conserved F or W are not part of the CDR3 here.

J gene: TRBJ1-2
V gene: TRBV19
CDR3 protein: ASSMAPPGGYT

J gene: TRBJ2-7
V gene: TRBV18
CDR3 protein: ASSPPSGHEQY

J gene: TRBJ1-4
V gene: TRBV3-1/TRBV3-2
CDR3 protein: ASSQGQKTSEKLF

J gene: TRBJ1-5
V gene: TRBV7-2
CDR3 protein: ASSLGQLNQPQH

J gene: TRBJ1-6
V gene: TRBV11-2
CDR3 protein: ASRLTGGDSPLH

J gene: TRBJ1-2
V gene: TRBV14
CDR3 protein: ASSAHLGQGYYGYT

J gene: TRBJ1-3
V gene: TRBV24-1
CDR3 protein: ATSDNQQGFGNTIY

J gene: TRBJ1-2
V gene: TRBV24-1
CDR3 protein: ATSVGTGYGYT

J gene: TRBJ2-3
V gene: TRBV5-8
CDR3 protein: ASSRADTQY

J gene: TRBJ1-1
V gene: TRBV28
CDR3 protein: ASSRGLNTEAF

J gene: TRBJ1-2
V gene: TRBV10-3
CDR3 protein: AISESREYT

J gene: TRBJ1-2
V gene: TRBV19
CDR3 protein: ASSMDRGTYGYT

J gene: TRBJ1-1
V gene: TRBV7-2
CDR3 protein: ASSLDRGPGNTEAF

J gene: TRBJ1-1
V gene: TRBV25-1
CDR3 protein: ASSARENTEAF